The rows below give T cell receptor beta chains drawn from one sample of a study of blood T cells in healthy people across ages. TCRdb analysed the 5' RACE reads with MiXCR anew, one entry per CDR3 protein. The sample lists some 1.7 million distinct CDR3 sequences, approximately 30% occurring once. Sequenced: blood. Every receptor here comes from a woman aged 25 to 39 in good health. The CDR3 runs from the conserved cysteine through the conserved F or W. Fields, in order: V gene, D gene, J gene, clone size, CDR3 DNA, CDR3 protein. A D gene is named only where the DNA matches it firmly. Size is stated for part of the rows, as once, few or many counts, or as a class when the clone is expanded.

>TRBV7-2|TRBD2|TRBJ2-1|many
TGTGCCAGCACTCGGGGAGGGCGCAATGAGCAGTTCTTC
CASTRGGRNEQFF
>TRBV7-2|TRBD2|TRBJ2-5|few
TGTGCCAGCAGGCATTCCGGACTAGCGGGAACGGAGACCCAGTACTTC
CASRHSGLAGTETQYF
>TRBV12-3/TRBV12-4|TRBD1|TRBJ1-2|.
TGTGCCAGCAGTCCAGGGACAGGGGGAGTTGGGAATGGCTACACCTTC
CASSPGTGGVGNGYTF
>TRBV7-9|.|TRBJ2-5|.
TGTGCCAGCAGCTTATCCAGGGGAAGCGAGACCCAGTACTTC
CASSLSRGSETQYF
>TRBV12-3/TRBV12-4|.|TRBJ1-5|.
TGTGCCAGCAGCAACCCGACGGCGTTCAATCAGCCCCAGCATTTT
CASSNPTAFNQPQHF
>TRBV12-3/TRBV12-4|TRBD1|TRBJ1-6|few
TGTGCCAGCAGTTTATGGGGCCAGGGGGATTCACCCCTCCACTTT
CASSLWGQGDSPLHF
>TRBV11-1|.|TRBJ2-1|.
TGTGCCACCCCAAGGCGGCCCAGCGGGTTCTTC
CATPRRPSGFF
>TRBV2|.|TRBJ1-2|few
TGTGCCGGGAAGACAGCTTACTATGGCTACACCTTC
CAGKTAYYGYTF
>TRBV9|.|TRBJ2-5|.
TGTGCCAGCAGCGTAGGCTTTTCGCCGGAGACCCAGTACTTC
CASSVGFSPETQYF
>TRBV20-1|TRBD1|TRBJ2-5|.
TGCAGTGCTGCCGGGACAGGGGAGGAAGAGACCCAGTACTTC
CSAAGTGEEETQYF
>TRBV12-3/TRBV12-4|.|TRBJ1-5|few
TGTGCCAGCAGTTTAGGAATCGGGGCCGATCAGCCCCAGCATTTT
CASSLGIGADQPQHF
>TRBV2|.|TRBJ2-5|many
TGTGCCAGCAGTGTAACTCAAGAGACCCAGTACTTC
CASSVTQETQYF
>TRBV12-3/TRBV12-4|.|TRBJ2-1|.
TGTGCCAGCAGCCCGAGGACCTCCAGCCCCTACAATGAGCAGTTCTTC
CASSPRTSSPYNEQFF
>TRBV10-3|.|TRBJ2-5|many
TGTGCCACCGCCGGGACTCCAAACGCAGAGACCCAGTACTTC
CATAGTPNAETQYF
>TRBV7-4|TRBD2|TRBJ2-1|.
TGTGCCAGCAGGAAAGTCCGGGGAGGGAATAAAGACAATGAGCAGTTCTTC
CASRKVRGGNKDNEQFF
>TRBV9|.|TRBJ1-5|few
TGTGCCAGCAGTCAGGAAGGATCTAGCAATCAGCCCCAGCATTTT
CASSQEGSSNQPQHF
>TRBV6-6|.|TRBJ1-5|few
TGTGCCAGCAGTTACTCGGGGGGACCGTATAGCAATCAGCCCCAGCATTTT
CASSYSGGPYSNQPQHF
>TRBV29-1|TRBD1|TRBJ2-1|.
TGCAGCGTTCTTGGACAGGGGACAGGCGATGAGCAGTTCTTC
CSVLGQGTGDEQFF
>TRBV12-3/TRBV12-4|TRBD1|TRBJ2-2|few
TGTGCCAGCACAGGGGGCGGAATCACCGGGGAGCTGTTTTTT
CASTGGGITGELFF
>TRBV7-9|.|TRBJ2-7|few
TGTGCCAGCACTACTGGGACCTTTCACGAGCAGTACTTC
CASTTGTFHEQYF
>TRBV30|.|TRBJ2-5|few
TGTGCCTTGGGACGGGTGGAGGGGACCCAGTACTTC
CALGRVEGTQYF
>TRBV7-2|.|TRBJ2-5|few
TGTGCCAGCAGCCGAGGACACGGCCAAGAGACCCAGTACTTC
CASSRGHGQETQYF
>TRBV6-5|.|TRBJ1-2|many
TGTGCCAGCACCTACGGGGCAGGCTATGGCTACACCTTC
CASTYGAGYGYTF
>TRBV5-1|.|TRBJ2-5|few
TGCGCCAGCAGCCTAAGTGGACCTACGTACCAAGAGACCCAGTACTTC
CASSLSGPTYQETQYF
>TRBV20-1|.|TRBJ1-4|.
TGCAGTGCCCCCCCGGGGAGGGGACGGGAAAAACTGTTTTTT
CSAPPGRGREKLFF
>TRBV20-1|TRBD1|TRBJ1-1|.
TGCAGTGCCGGGACAGTGAACACTGAAGCTTTCTTT
CSAGTVNTEAFF
>TRBV12-3/TRBV12-4|.|TRBJ2-1|.
TGTGCCAGCAGTCTACTAAGGTCCAATGAGCAGTTCTTC
CASSLLRSNEQFF
>TRBV5-1|.|TRBJ2-2|.
TGCGCCAGCAGCTTGTTTCGGACCGGGGAGCGGTTTTTT
CASSLFRTGERFF
>TRBV24-1|.|TRBJ1-1|few
TGTGCCACCAGTGACCCCGGGGGGGACTCTGAAGCTTTCTTT
CATSDPGGDSEAFF
>TRBV5-1|TRBD2|TRBJ2-1|.
TGCGCCAGCAGCTCCCCGGGACTAGACAATGAGCAGTTCTTC
CASSSPGLDNEQFF
>TRBV7-9|.|TRBJ1-2|few
TGTGCCAGCAGCCCGACGATCGGGCACTATGGCTACACCTTC
CASSPTIGHYGYTF
>TRBV20-1|.|TRBJ2-1|few
TGCAGTGCTAGAGAACGGCGGGTCATCTTCAATGAGCAGTTCTTC
CSARERRVIFNEQFF
>TRBV5-1|.|TRBJ2-3|.
TGCGCCAGCAGCACCGGGACAAAGAGCCTATGGGATACGCAGTATTTT
CASSTGTKSLWDTQYF
>TRBV5-1|.|TRBJ2-5|.
TGCGCCAGCAGCTTGAGAGGACGGGGTACTACGGTGCAAGAGACCCAGTACTTC
CASSLRGRGTTVQETQYF
>TRBV9|.|TRBJ2-2|few
TGTGCCAGCAGCCCCCTCCCCCAGATGGTCGGGGAGCTGTTTTTT
CASSPLPQMVGELFF
>TRBV6-5|.|TRBJ2-7|few
TGTGCCAGCAGTGGGACGGTACCTCGGTACGAGCAGTACTTC
CASSGTVPRYEQYF
>TRBV20-1|TRBD2|TRBJ2-5|.
TGCAGTGCTAGAGTCCCTAGCGGGGGGGGGTACCAAGAGACCCAGTACTTC
CSARVPSGGGYQETQYF
>TRBV25-1|TRBD2|TRBJ2-7|.
TGTGCCAGCACACTGGGACAGGCTAGACTAGCGGGAGAAGGAAAGTACTTC
CASTLGQARLAGEGKYF
>TRBV7-2|.|TRBJ2-6|.
TGTGCCAGCAGCCCAGGCGGGGCCAACGACCTGACTTTC
CASSPGGANDLTF
>TRBV19|.|TRBJ1-5|few
TGTGCCAGTAGTATACGAACAGTTCAGCCCCAGCATTTT
CASSIRTVQPQHF
>TRBV9|.|TRBJ2-3|few
TGTGCCAGCAGCGTAGACGGTTACCTTTCAGATACGCAGTATTTT
CASSVDGYLSDTQYF
>TRBV5-5|.|TRBJ2-7|few
TGTGCCAGCAGCGCTCGGGACACCTTATCCTACGAGCAGTACTTC
CASSARDTLSYEQYF
>TRBV29-1|.|TRBJ1-2|few
TGCAGCGTTGAAGTCGGGGGAGGTTATGGCTACACCTTC
CSVEVGGGYGYTF
>TRBV7-2|TRBD2|TRBJ2-5|.
TGTGCCAGCAGCCTAGCCGGGACTAGCGTCCAAGAGGCCCAGTACTTC
CASSLAGTSVQEAQYF
>TRBV11-2|.|TRBJ1-1|few
TGTGCCGGCAGCGATAGGGGTTGGGGGGGAACGGAAGCTTTCTTT
CAGSDRGWGGTEAFF
>TRBV10-3|.|TRBJ1-5|.
TGTGCCATCAGTGAGTCGTGGGATCAGCCCCAGCATTTT
CAISESWDQPQHF
>TRBV20-1|TRBD1|TRBJ1-2|.
TGCAGTGCTAAGCAATTCCAGGGACAGCCGTCCGGTGGCTACACCTTC
CSAKQFQGQPSGGYTF
>TRBV29-1|.|TRBJ2-4|many
TGCAGCGTTGGTCCCCTGTTAGACAAAAACATTCAGTACTTC
CSVGPLLDKNIQYF
>TRBV20-1|TRBD1|TRBJ2-3|.
TGCAGTGCTAGACTGGACAGGATAAGCACAGATACGCAGTATTTT
CSARLDRISTDTQYF
>TRBV20-1|.|TRBJ2-7|.
TGCAGTGCGGAAATCCAGCAGGACGAGCAGTACTTC
CSAEIQQDEQYF
>TRBV18|.|TRBJ2-7|few
TGTGCCAGCTCCCCGGCGCCGGGACGGGGAAGCAACGAGCAGTACTTC
CASSPAPGRGSNEQYF
>TRBV5-4|TRBD1|TRBJ2-3|.
TGTGCCAGCAGCTGGGACAGGGGGGTCGCAGATACGCAGTATTTT
CASSWDRGVADTQYF
>TRBV30|TRBD1|TRBJ2-3|few
TGTGCCTGGAGTGTACAGGGGACCCTCACAGATACGCAGTATTTT
CAWSVQGTLTDTQYF
>TRBV7-2|.|TRBJ2-5|.
TGTGCCAGCAGCTTATATAAAAGGCAAGAGACCCAGTACTTC
CASSLYKRQETQYF
>TRBV20-1|.|TRBJ2-7|.
TGCAGTGCTAGCCCTAGTGACTCCTACGAGCAGTACTTC
CSASPSDSYEQYF